This T cell receptor (beta chain) was profiled in a study of shared clonotypes between healthy human individuals. Study background: The plates for each donor numbered three CD4 naive, three CD4 memory, two CD8 naive and one CD8 memory. Study-level points and caveats: Having only a few donors restricted how much genetic and exposure-history diversity was captured.

Trimming pared 3 bases from V and 2 bases from J, leaving 12 bases between. Looked up from germline, CDR1 is SGDLS and CDR2 is YYNGEE. CDR3 length equals 14 residues. As regards this clone: Its antigen is as yet unknown.

Assay used: immunoSEQ multiplex PCR; TCRdb lists only in-frame clones, some missing. In the table there are about 2.2 million clones, about 93% of which are singletons. Positive CCR7 selection of CD45RO-negative cells yielded the naive CD8 cells, and terminally differentiated effector memory CD45RA+ cells were excluded. Sequencing used naive CD8+ T cells from PBMCs. The gene calls are TRBV9 and TRBJ2-7, with D perhaps matching TRBD1 (6 bases). This receptor was obtained from a man between 18 and 35 years old in good health. Some clones in this sample may be carry-over from other donors' samples. CDR3 sequence (DNA): TGTGCCAGCAGCGCGGGACAAGCTCCCTACGAGCAGTACTTC. It encodes CASSAGQAPYEQYF.